Listed below are T cell receptor beta chains from one sample, sequenced in a study of CD8+ T cells in alopecia areata. Data came from immunoSEQ multiplex PCR; TCRdb stores just in-frame clones and leaves some out. The sample includes 130,000 or so clones, approximately 86% seen only once; the top ten take less than 15%. This sample comprised CD8+ T cells sorted from blood, obtained at week 4, from a patient treated with tofacitinib. The receptors derive from a human donor with alopecia areata. CDR3s include the opening cysteine and the closing phenylalanine or tryptophan. D genes are given only for firm matches. Where a row states a size, it is once, few, many or the class of an expanded clone; other rows omit it.

>TRBV12-5|NA|NA|TRBJ2-1
TGTGCTAGTGGTCCCGAAATCCCTAGAGAGGCCGATAATGAGCAGTTCTTC
CASGPEIPREADNEQFF
>TRBV30|NA|TRBD2|TRBJ2-7
TGTGCCTGGAGTGTACGACTAGCGGCCGGGAGGCGCGAGCAGTACTTC
CAWSVRLAAGRREQYF
>TRBV7-9|few|TRBD2|TRBJ2-7
TGTGCCAGCAGCTTGACTAGCGCAGGGGACGAGCAGTACTTC
CASSLTSAGDEQYF
>TRBV7-9|NA|NA|TRBJ2-3
TGTGCCAGCAGCTTACTGGCAGATACGCAGTATTTT
CASSLLADTQYF
>TRBV27|NA|NA|TRBJ2-2
TGTGCCAGCAGTCTCAGGGTTGCCGGGGAGCTGTTTTTT
CASSLRVAGELFF
>TRBV6-5|NA|NA|TRBJ2-1
TGTGCCAGCAGTTACTCGGTGACAGGCAATGAGCAGTTCTTC
CASSYSVTGNEQFF
>TRBV6-6|NA|NA|TRBJ1-5
TGTGCCAGCAGTTACACGGGTCTACAGTTCAATCAGCCCCAGCATTTT
CASSYTGLQFNQPQHF
>TRBV7-8|NA|TRBD2|TRBJ2-1
TGTGCCAGCAGCCACTGGCGTCCTAGCGGGAGATCGGGCTCCTACAATGAGCAGTTCTTC
CASSHWRPSGRSGSYNEQFF
>TRBV5-1|NA|NA|TRBJ2-1
TGCGCCAGCAGCTCGACGGGAGCTGAGCAGTTCTTC
CASSSTGAEQFF
>TRBV30|NA|NA|TRBJ2-7
TGTGCCTGGAGTCCGGTATACGAGCAGTACTTC
CAWSPVYEQYF
>TRBV7-9|NA|TRBD2|TRBJ2-2
TGTGCCAGCAGCTTACTAGCGGGACTTACCGGGGAGCTGTTTTTT
CASSLLAGLTGELFF
>TRBV4-2|NA|NA|TRBJ2-7
TGTGCCAGCAGCCCTGATGTGGACGGTTCGTACGAGCAGTACTTC
CASSPDVDGSYEQYF
>TRBV7-6|NA|NA|TRBJ2-5
TGTGCCAGCAGCTTAGGGCAGTCGCAGTACTTC
CASSLGQSQYF
>TRBV29-1|NA|NA|TRBJ2-3
TGCAGCGTTGTGATTGGGGTCACAGATACGCAGTATTTT
CSVVIGVTDTQYF
>TRBV7-6|NA|NA|TRBJ1-2
TGTGCCAGCAGCTCCTATGACAGCTATGGCTACACCTTC
CASSSYDSYGYTF
>TRBV14|few|NA|TRBJ1-1
TGTGCCAGCAGCCAAATTCGAACTGAAGCTTTCTTT
CASSQIRTEAFF
>TRBV30|NA|NA|TRBJ2-5
TGTGCCTGGATAGGCGGAGAGACCCAGTACTTC
CAWIGGETQYF
>TRBV6-1|NA|NA|TRBJ1-4
TGTGCCAGCAGATTGAATGAAAAACTGTTTTTT
CASRLNEKLFF
>TRBV9|NA|TRBD1|TRBJ1-2
TGTGCCAGCAGCAGACAGGGGGCTTTTGGCTACACCTTC
CASSRQGAFGYTF
>TRBV5-6|NA|NA|TRBJ2-7
TGTGCCAGCAGCTCGTCCCAGGGCGCATCGTCCTACGAGCAGTACTTC
CASSSSQGASSYEQYF